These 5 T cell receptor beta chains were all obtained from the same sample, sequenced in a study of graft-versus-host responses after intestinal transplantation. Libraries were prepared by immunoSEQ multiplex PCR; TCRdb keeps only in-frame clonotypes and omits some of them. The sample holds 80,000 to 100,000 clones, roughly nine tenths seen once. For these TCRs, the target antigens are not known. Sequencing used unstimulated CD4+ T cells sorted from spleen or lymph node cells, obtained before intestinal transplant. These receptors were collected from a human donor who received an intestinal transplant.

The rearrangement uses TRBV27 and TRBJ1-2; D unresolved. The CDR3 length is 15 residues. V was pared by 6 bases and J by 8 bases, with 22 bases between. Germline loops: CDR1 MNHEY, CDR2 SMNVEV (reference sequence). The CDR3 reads CASRPSWPPGLGYTF. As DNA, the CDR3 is TGTGCCAGCAGGCCTTCATGGCCTCCGGGGTTGGGCTACACCTTC.

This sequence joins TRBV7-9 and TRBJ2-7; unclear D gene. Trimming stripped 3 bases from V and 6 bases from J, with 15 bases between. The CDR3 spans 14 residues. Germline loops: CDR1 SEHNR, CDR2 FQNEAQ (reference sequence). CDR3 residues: CASSLRDGVSEQYF. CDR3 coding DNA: TGTGCCAGCAGCTTGCGTGACGGAGTAAGCGAGCAGTACTTC.

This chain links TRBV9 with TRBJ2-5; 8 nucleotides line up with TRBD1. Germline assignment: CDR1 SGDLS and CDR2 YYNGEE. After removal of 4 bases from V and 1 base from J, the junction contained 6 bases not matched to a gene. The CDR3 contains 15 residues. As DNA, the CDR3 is TGTGCCAGCAGCCGAGGACAGGGCCTCCAAGAGACCCAGTACTTC. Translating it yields CASSRGQGLQETQYF. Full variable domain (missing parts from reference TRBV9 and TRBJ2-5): DSGVTQTPKHLITATGQRVTLRCSPRSGDLSVYWYQQSLDQGLQFLIQYYNGEERAKGNILERFSAQQFPDLHSELNLSSLELGDSALYFCASSRGQGLQETQYFGPGTRLLVL.

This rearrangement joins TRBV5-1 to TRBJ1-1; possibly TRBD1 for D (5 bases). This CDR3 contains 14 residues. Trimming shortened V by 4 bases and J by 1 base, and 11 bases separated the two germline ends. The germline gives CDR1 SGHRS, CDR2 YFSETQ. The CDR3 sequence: CASSPPGGNTEAFF. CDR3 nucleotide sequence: TGCGCCAGCAGCCCGCCCGGGGGGAACACTGAAGCTTTCTTT.

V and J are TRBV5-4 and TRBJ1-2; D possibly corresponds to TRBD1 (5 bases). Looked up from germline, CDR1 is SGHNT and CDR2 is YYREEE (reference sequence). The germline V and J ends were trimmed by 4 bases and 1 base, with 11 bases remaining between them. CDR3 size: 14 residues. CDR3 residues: CASSLGHLNYGYTF. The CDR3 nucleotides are TGTGCCAGCAGCCTCGGACACCTTAACTATGGCTACACCTTC.